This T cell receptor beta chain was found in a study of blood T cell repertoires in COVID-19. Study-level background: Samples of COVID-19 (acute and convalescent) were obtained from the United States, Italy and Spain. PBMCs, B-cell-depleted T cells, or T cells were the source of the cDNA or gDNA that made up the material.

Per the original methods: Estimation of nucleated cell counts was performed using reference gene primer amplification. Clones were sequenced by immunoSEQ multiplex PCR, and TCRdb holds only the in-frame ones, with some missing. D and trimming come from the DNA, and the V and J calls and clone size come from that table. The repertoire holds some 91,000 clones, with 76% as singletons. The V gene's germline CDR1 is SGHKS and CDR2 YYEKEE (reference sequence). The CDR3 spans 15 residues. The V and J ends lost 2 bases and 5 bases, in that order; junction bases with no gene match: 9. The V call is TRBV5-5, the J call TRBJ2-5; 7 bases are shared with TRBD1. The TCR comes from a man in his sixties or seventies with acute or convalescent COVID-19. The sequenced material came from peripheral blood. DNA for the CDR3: TGTGCCAGCAGCTTTCCGCCTACAGGGGTGGAGACCCAGTACTTC. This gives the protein CASSFPPTGVETQYF.